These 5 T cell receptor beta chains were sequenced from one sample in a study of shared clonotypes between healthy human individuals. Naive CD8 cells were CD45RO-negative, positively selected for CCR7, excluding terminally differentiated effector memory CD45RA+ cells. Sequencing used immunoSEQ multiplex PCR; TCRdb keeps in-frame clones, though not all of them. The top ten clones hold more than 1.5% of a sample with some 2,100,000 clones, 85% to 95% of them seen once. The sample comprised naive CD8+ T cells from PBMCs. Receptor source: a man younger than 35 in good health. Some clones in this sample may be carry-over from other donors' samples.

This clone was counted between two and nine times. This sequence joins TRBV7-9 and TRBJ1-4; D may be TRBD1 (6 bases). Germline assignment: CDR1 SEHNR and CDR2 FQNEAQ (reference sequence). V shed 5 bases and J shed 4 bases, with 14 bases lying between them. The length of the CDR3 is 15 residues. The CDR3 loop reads CASSQGGGLNEKLFF. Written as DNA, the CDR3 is TGTGCCAGCAGCCAAGGAGGGGGGCTTAATGAAAAACTGTTTTTT.

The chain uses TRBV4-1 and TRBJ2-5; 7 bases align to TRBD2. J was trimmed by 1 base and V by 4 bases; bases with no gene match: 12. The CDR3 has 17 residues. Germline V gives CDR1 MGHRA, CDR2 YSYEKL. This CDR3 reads CASSRKAALAVQETQYF. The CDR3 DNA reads TGCGCCAGCAGCCGCAAGGCGGCCCTAGCGGTCCAAGAGACCCAGTACTTC.

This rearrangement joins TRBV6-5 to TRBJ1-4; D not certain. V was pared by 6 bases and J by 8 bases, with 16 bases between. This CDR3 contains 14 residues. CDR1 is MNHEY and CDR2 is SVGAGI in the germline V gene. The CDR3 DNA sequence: TGTGCCAGCAGGCTTGACGGACTGGAGGAAAAACTGTTTTTT. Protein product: CASRLDGLEEKLFF.

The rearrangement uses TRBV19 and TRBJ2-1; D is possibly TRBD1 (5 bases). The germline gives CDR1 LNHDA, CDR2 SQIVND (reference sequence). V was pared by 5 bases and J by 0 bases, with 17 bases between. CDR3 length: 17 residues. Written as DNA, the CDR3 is TGTGCCAGTAGTGCCCTCGGGTGGGGCTCCTCCTACAATGAGCAGTTCTTC. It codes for CASSALGWGSSYNEQFF.

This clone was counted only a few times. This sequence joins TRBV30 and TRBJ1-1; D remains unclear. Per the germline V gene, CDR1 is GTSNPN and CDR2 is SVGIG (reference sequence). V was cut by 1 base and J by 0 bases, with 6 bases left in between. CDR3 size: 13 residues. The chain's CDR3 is CAWSEGLNTEAFF. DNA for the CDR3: TGTGCCTGGAGTGAAGGGCTGAACACTGAAGCTTTCTTT.